These T cell receptor beta chains were read from a single sample in a study of a mutant IDH1 vaccine in newly diagnosed glioma. No antigen has been assigned to these receptors. The assay was immunoSEQ multiplex PCR, and TCRdb's table has in-frame clones only and misses some. The sample carries roughly 120,000 clones, about 82% recorded once. Sequenced material: PBMCs, taken from a glioma patient whose treatment included an IDH1 peptide vaccine. Every receptor here comes from a man aged 40-49 years with glioma. CDR3s leave out the opening cysteine and the closing phenylalanine or tryptophan. D genes are given only for firm matches.

V	J	D	CDR3
TRBV6-5	TRBJ2-7	TRBD2	ASRRRGAFYEQY
TRBV28	TRBJ2-2	.	ASSFPAAYTGELF
TRBV30	TRBJ1-2	TRBD1	AWSVPGTGYNYGYT
TRBV5-6	TRBJ2-7	.	ASSYGPMGHEQY
TRBV6-1	TRBJ1-5	.	ASREDRINQPQH
TRBV18	TRBJ2-7	.	ASSPLPAASSYEQY
TRBV19	TRBJ2-6	.	ASSIGASGANVLT
TRBV2	TRBJ2-6	.	ASRRQSSGANVLT
TRBV29-1	TRBJ1-3	.	SAGTATFGNTIY
TRBV6-1	TRBJ2-5	.	ASSESGMVQETQY
TRBV18	TRBJ2-2	.	ASSPLSQTVPGELF
TRBV5-1	TRBJ1-1	.	ASSLGTAKNTEAF
TRBV28	TRBJ2-3	.	ASSLDGGTHTDTQY
TRBV15	TRBJ2-5	.	ATSRDLSGSETQY
TRBV4-3	TRBJ2-7	.	ASSQGSGGAQEQY
TRBV20-1	TRBJ1-6	.	SALGMALH
TRBV10-3	TRBJ1-3	.	AIQRGGSEYTIY
TRBV21-1	TRBJ2-7	.	ASSKVLRTVFYAYEQY
TRBV6-5	TRBJ1-2	TRBD1	ASSGTVLGGYT
TRBV5-4	TRBJ1-1	.	ASSEGFGTEAF
TRBV7-6	TRBJ2-2	.	ASSLALFPRTENTGELF
TRBV10-3	TRBJ2-3	.	AIRGQTLDFTDTQY
TRBV27	TRBJ2-3	TRBD2	ASSIRTSGTDTQY
TRBV19	TRBJ2-5	TRBD1	ASSTGQGASETQY
TRBV28	TRBJ2-7	.	ASSLAARVGRGAYEQY